Each of the 14 T cell receptor beta chains below was sequenced from the same sample in a study of cytomegalovirus exposure and HLA in healthy donors. With 60 Vbeta and 13 Jbeta primers, the PCR was carried out. Profiled with immunoSEQ multiplex PCR; TCRdb holds only in-frame clones, not every one. Of tens of thousands of clones listed, roughly 60% are singletons. Sequenced input: PBMCs. These receptor sequences come from a boy between 10 and 17 years old in good health and CMV-seropositive.

The chain uses TRBV5-8 and TRBJ2-7, with D perhaps TRBD2 (5 bases). V was shortened by 2 bases and J by 4 bases, with 16 bases between the two germline ends. The CDR3 runs 15 residues. Germline values: CDR1 SGHTS, CDR2 YDEGEE. CDR3 sequence: CASSFHRPSRYEQYF. The DNA of the CDR3 is TGTGCCAGCAGCTTTCATCGCCCTAGCAGGTACGAGCAGTACTTC.

This clone turned up a few times. CDR3 sequence (DNA): TGTGCCTGGACGGGCCCAGGGGACACTGAAGCTTTCTTT. It is translated as CAWTGPGDTEAFF. This chain links TRBV30 with TRBJ1-1; D is perhaps TRBD1 (6 bases). Germline assignment: CDR1 GTSNPN and CDR2 SVGIG (reference sequence). The V and J ends lost 4 bases and 3 bases respectively, with 12 bases between them. This CDR3 comprises 13 residues.

In this sample, this clone turned up a few times. The sample holds other DNA sequences that translate to the same CDR3. This sequence joins TRBV5-1 and TRBJ1-1; weak D call: TRBD1 (5 bases). This CDR3 is 13 amino acids long. The germline V and J ends were trimmed by 3 bases and 2 bases, with 8 bases remaining between them. Germline V gene lookup returns CDR1 SGHRS and CDR2 YFSETQ. In DNA, the CDR3 is TGCGCCAGCAGCTCCACAGGTAACACTGAAGCTTTCTTT. Translated, it gives CASSSTGNTEAFF.

This chain connects TRBV30 to TRBJ2-3; 8 nucleotides match TRBD2. CDR3 length equals 14 residues. Germline CDR1 and CDR2: GTSNPN and SVGIG (reference sequence). Losses at the gene ends were 0 bases for V and 1 base for J; bases not matched to a gene: 0. The CDR3 loop reads CAWSVAGGTDTQYF. The CDR3 DNA is TGTGCCTGGAGTGTAGCGGGGGGCACAGATACGCAGTATTTT.

This chain joins TRBV6-1 and TRBJ2-5; D possibly corresponds to TRBD2 (6 bases). There are 13 residues in the CDR3. The ends were cut back, 6 bases at V and 5 bases at J, with 13 bases in the middle. Germline CDR1 and CDR2: MNHNS and SASEGT. The CDR3 nucleotides are TGTGCCAGCAGCTCCCGCGGGGTGGAGACCCAGTACTTC. Translation gives CASSSRGVETQYF.

The chain links TRBV5-5 to TRBJ1-2, with D possibly being TRBD1 (6 bases). The germline V gene has CDR1 SGHKS and CDR2 YYEKEE (reference sequence). This CDR3 spans 19 amino acids. Trimming removed 4 bases at V and 5 bases at J, with 30 bases between. CDR3 loop: CASSLRGSGQWGILYGYTF. CDR3 in DNA: TGTGCCAGCAGCCTGAGGGGAAGCGGACAGTGGGGGATTTTGTATGGCTACACCTTC.

This clone was detected a few times. The rearrangement links TRBV19 to TRBJ2-7; 7 positions match TRBD1. V shed 5 bases, J shed 3 bases, and the junction held 7 bases outside the gene matches. CDR3 length: 14 residues. Germline V gene lookup returns CDR1 LNHDA and CDR2 SQIVND (reference sequence). In DNA form, the CDR3 reads TGTGCCAGTAGTTTTTCGACAGGGAACTACGAGCAGTACTTC. Protein: CASSFSTGNYEQYF. Full variable domain (outside the CDR3, taken from reference TRBV19 and TRBJ2-7): DGGITQSPKYLFRKEGQNVTLSCEQNLNHDAMYWYRQDPGQGLRLIYYSQIVNDFQKGDIAEGYSVSREKKESFPLTVTSAQKNPTAFYLCASSFSTGNYEQYFGPGTRLTVT.

This clone was counted between two and nine times. The genes are TRBV5-6 and TRBJ2-3; D might be TRBD1 (5 bases). Trimming cost V 1 base and J 8 bases, with 11 bases left between them. CDR1 is SGHDT and CDR2 is YYEEEE in the germline V gene. The CDR3 is 13 residues long. The CDR3 here is CASSLQGQGTQYF. The CDR3 DNA reads TGTGCCAGCAGCTTGCAGGGTCAGGGTACGCAGTATTTT.

This clone was recorded once. The V gene is TRBV27, the J gene TRBJ1-2; the D is unclear. Trimming took off 3 bases at V and 4 bases at J, with 9 bases between the two ends. The CDR3 runs 13 residues. The V gene's germline CDR1 is MNHEY and CDR2 SMNVEV (reference sequence). The CDR3 DNA sequence: TGTGCCAGCAGTTTCGGAGGGTTCTATGGCTACACCTTC. It specifies CASSFGGFYGYTF.

The chain joins TRBV5-1 to TRBJ2-2; weak D call: TRBD1 (6 bases). The CDR3 loop spans 15 amino acids. The V end was cut by 0 bases, the J end by 4 bases, with 10 bases between. Germline V lookup: CDR1 SGHRS, CDR2 YFSETQ. CDR3: CASSLEVQGTGELFF. CDR3 bases: TGCGCCAGCAGCTTGGAGGTACAGGGCACCGGGGAGCTGTTTTTT.

CDR3 sequence: CASSLGPTISGNTIYF. For the CDR3, the DNA is TGCGCCAGCAGCTTGGGGCCGACTATCTCTGGAAACACCATATATTTT. The rearrangement uses TRBV5-1 and TRBJ1-3; no definite D call. V was clipped by 0 bases and J by 0 bases, with 10 bases between them. There are 16 residues in the CDR3. Germline V CDR1 and CDR2: SGHRS, YFSETQ.

The chain combines TRBV6-5 with TRBJ2-1; D remains unclear. Per germline, CDR1 MNHEY and CDR2 SVGAGI. The CDR3 runs to 14 residues. Trimming left V 4 bases short and J 4 bases short, with 11 bases between. CDR3 nucleotides: TGTGCCAGCAGTTTGGGCGAGTTTTACAATGAGCAGTTCTTC. It codes for CASSLGEFYNEQFF.

This clone has only one observation. The V and J genes are TRBV19 and TRBJ2-7, with 9 nucleotides matching TRBD1. Germline CDR1 reads LNHDA; CDR2 reads SQIVND (reference sequence). The length of the CDR3 is 14 residues. Trimming at V came to 4 bases and at J to 2 bases, leaving 3 bases not matched to a gene. In DNA form, the CDR3 reads TGTGCCAGTAGTAGCGGACAGGGGCCCTACGAGCAGTACTTC. Protein product: CASSSGQGPYEQYF.

CDR3 nucleotide sequence: TGTGCCAGTAGTACTGGTAGCGGCACTGAAGCTTTCTTT. It codes for CASSTGSGTEAFF. The rearrangement uses TRBV19 and TRBJ1-1; no firm D call. Germline CDR1 LNHDA, CDR2 SQIVND (reference sequence). V dropped 4 bases and J dropped 4 bases, with 10 bases sitting between them. The CDR3 consists of 13 residues.